These T cell receptor beta chains were read from a single sample in a study of PD-L1 blockade in urothelial cancer. Assay used: immunoSEQ multiplex PCR; TCRdb lists only in-frame clones, some missing. The sample includes about 63,000 clones, 75% to 85% seen only once; the top ten take around 6%. The sample here was PBMCs, taken around atezolizumab (anti-PD-L1) treatment. These receptor sequences come from a man in his sixties or seventies with urothelial cancer. CDR3s include the opening cysteine and the closing phenylalanine or tryptophan. Fields, in order: clone size, D gene, V gene, J gene, CDR3 DNA, CDR3 protein. The D gene is left open where the match is weak. Expanded clones are given a class, and other clones once, few, many or no size at all.

size: NA
D: TRBD1
V: TRBV4-1
J: TRBJ1-3
DNA: TGCGCCAGCAGCCAAGAAGGTTTTCGGACAGGGGCCTCGGGAAACACCATATATTTT
CDR3: CASSQEGFRTGASGNTIYF

size: NA
D: TRBD1
V: TRBV14
J: TRBJ1-3
DNA: TGTGCCAGCAGCCGACAGGGGGGAAGAAACACCATATATTTT
CDR3: CASSRQGGRNTIYF

size: NA
D: TRBD1
V: TRBV4-2
J: TRBJ1-3
DNA: TGTGCCAGCAGCCAAGCGGACAGGGTGAAAGGAAACACCATATATTTT
CDR3: CASSQADRVKGNTIYF

size: NA
D: TRBD2
V: TRBV9
J: TRBJ2-3
DNA: TGTGCCAGCAGCGTAGGCCCTAGCGGGCTGAACACAGATACGCAGTATTTT
CDR3: CASSVGPSGLNTDTQYF

size: NA
D: NA
V: TRBV10-3
J: TRBJ2-2
DNA: TGTGCCATCAGCTCCAGGGCCCCGAACACCGGGGAGCTGTTTTTT
CDR3: CAISSRAPNTGELFF

size: NA
D: TRBD2
V: TRBV7-8
J: TRBJ2-3
DNA: TGTGCCAGCAGCGCCGGGACTAGCGGAGGGTTCACAGATACGCAGTATTTT
CDR3: CASSAGTSGGFTDTQYF

size: few
D: NA
V: TRBV29-1
J: TRBJ1-4
DNA: TGCAGCGTTGCCAGGGAGGGGGAAAAACTGTTTTTT
CDR3: CSVAREGEKLFF

size: NA
D: NA
V: TRBV28
J: TRBJ2-7
DNA: TGTGCCAGCAGTTTTCCGGGGGGCAGCTCCTACGAGCAGTACTTC
CDR3: CASSFPGGSSYEQYF

size: NA
D: TRBD1
V: TRBV7-9
J: TRBJ1-4
DNA: TGTGCCAGCAGCTTAGGGACAGGGGGAATTGAAAAACTGTTTTTT
CDR3: CASSLGTGGIEKLFF

size: NA
D: NA
V: TRBV6-1
J: TRBJ1-1
DNA: TGTGCCAGCAGCCCTACAGGGATTACTGAAGCTTTCTTT
CDR3: CASSPTGITEAFF

size: NA
D: NA
V: TRBV5-4
J: TRBJ2-7
DNA: TGTGCCAGCAGCTCTGGGCTCTACGAGCAGTACTTC
CDR3: CASSSGLYEQYF

size: NA
D: NA
V: TRBV7-9
J: TRBJ2-7
DNA: TGTGCCAGCAGCTCAGAAGACTACGAGCAGTACTTC
CDR3: CASSSEDYEQYF

size: NA
D: TRBD1
V: TRBV29-1
J: TRBJ2-1
DNA: TGCAGCGTTGAAGTGGCCGCAGGGGGGCAGTTCTTC
CDR3: CSVEVAAGGQFF

size: NA
D: TRBD2
V: TRBV7-2
J: TRBJ2-7
DNA: TGTGCCAGCAGTCAACTAGCGGGGTACTCCTACGAGCAGTACTTC
CDR3: CASSQLAGYSYEQYF

size: many
D: NA
V: TRBV30
J: TRBJ2-7
DNA: TGTGCCTGGAGTGCGGTAGAGAGAGTTACCTCCTACGAGCAGTACTTC
CDR3: CAWSAVERVTSYEQYF

size: NA
D: TRBD2
V: TRBV7-2
J: TRBJ2-7
DNA: TGTGCCAGCAGCTTAGGCACTAGCGGACCCTACGAGCAGTACTTC
CDR3: CASSLGTSGPYEQYF

size: NA
D: TRBD1
V: TRBV5-1
J: TRBJ1-2
DNA: TGCGCCAGCAGCTTGACTTATACCGGGACAGGGAATGGCTACACCTTC
CDR3: CASSLTYTGTGNGYTF

size: NA
D: NA
V: TRBV5-4
J: TRBJ2-2
DNA: TGTGCCAGCAGCCCCAAGGGGGATATCGCCGGGGAGCTGTTTTTT
CDR3: CASSPKGDIAGELFF

size: NA
D: NA
V: TRBV5-6
J: TRBJ2-7
DNA: TGTGCCAGCAGCTTGGTTTCTGACGGGGGGCAGTACTTC
CDR3: CASSLVSDGGQYF

size: NA
D: NA
V: TRBV7-2
J: TRBJ2-6
DNA: TGTGCCAGCAGCAAACAGGGAGCTGGGGCCAACGTCCTGACTTTC
CDR3: CASSKQGAGANVLTF

size: NA
D: TRBD1
V: TRBV10-2
J: TRBJ1-2
DNA: TGCGCCAGCAATACAGGGGTGGGCAACTATGGCTACACCTTC
CDR3: CASNTGVGNYGYTF

size: once
D: TRBD2
V: TRBV7-2
J: TRBJ2-1
DNA: TGTGCCAGCAGCTTACGCGGGACTAGCGGGAGGGATGAGCAGTTCTTC
CDR3: CASSLRGTSGRDEQFF

size: NA
D: NA
V: TRBV2
J: TRBJ2-1
DNA: TGTGCCAGCAGTGAAGCGGACAGAGTCCACTACAATGAGCAGTTCTTC
CDR3: CASSEADRVHYNEQFF

size: NA
D: NA
V: TRBV7-2
J: TRBJ2-2
DNA: TGTGCCAGCAGCTTATCGCAGAAGAGGACCGGGGAGCTGTTTTTT
CDR3: CASSLSQKRTGELFF

size: NA
D: TRBD2
V: TRBV7-2
J: TRBJ2-7
DNA: TGTGCCAGCAGCTCACTAGCGGGAGGCAACGAGCAGTACTTC
CDR3: CASSSLAGGNEQYF

size: NA
D: TRBD2
V: TRBV5-1
J: TRBJ2-1
DNA: TGCGCCAGCAGCTTTCCGCTAGCGGGAAGTGGGTTGAATGAGCAGTTCTTC
CDR3: CASSFPLAGSGLNEQFF

size: NA
D: NA
V: TRBV27
J: TRBJ1-3
DNA: TGTGCCAGCAGTTTAACCCATTCTCCGACTCGTAGCTCTGGAAACACCATATATTTT
CDR3: CASSLTHSPTRSSGNTIYF

size: NA
D: TRBD1
V: TRBV25-1
J: TRBJ1-1
DNA: TGTGCCAGCAGTCCTCACAGGGGGCGCGGAACTGAAGCTTTCTTT
CDR3: CASSPHRGRGTEAFF

size: once
D: NA
V: TRBV9
J: TRBJ1-6
DNA: TGTGCCAGCAGCGACCGGATGACAGTGCAAAGGGGTTCACCCCTCCACTTT
CDR3: CASSDRMTVQRGSPLHF

size: NA
D: NA
V: TRBV9
J: TRBJ1-3
DNA: TGTGCCAGCAGCAGGACAGTCCTCTCTGGAAACACCATATATTTT
CDR3: CASSRTVLSGNTIYF

size: NA
D: TRBD2
V: TRBV4-3
J: TRBJ2-1
DNA: TGCGCCAGCAGCCAACTCGGGACTAGCGGCTCCTACAATGAGCAGTTCTTC
CDR3: CASSQLGTSGSYNEQFF

size: NA
D: TRBD1
V: TRBV18
J: TRBJ2-7
DNA: TGTGCCAGCTCATGGGCATCTACAGGGGACAACGAGCAGTACTTC
CDR3: CASSWASTGDNEQYF

size: NA
D: NA
V: TRBV18
J: TRBJ2-1
DNA: TGTGCCAGCTCACCTAGCTGGCAAGGGGCCTACAATGAGCAGTTCTTC
CDR3: CASSPSWQGAYNEQFF

size: NA
D: NA
V: TRBV6-1
J: TRBJ1-2
DNA: TGTGCCAGCTACATAGGGGGGGGACCCCATGGCTACACCTTC
CDR3: CASYIGGGPHGYTF

size: NA
D: NA
V: TRBV5-4
J: TRBJ2-5
DNA: TGTGCCAGCAGCGACGTGGGGACTGCTCGGGAGACCCAGTACTTC
CDR3: CASSDVGTARETQYF

size: NA
D: TRBD1
V: TRBV12-5
J: TRBJ1-5
DNA: TGTGCTAGTGGTTATAGTTTAACTCGGACAGGGGGAAGGAATCAGCCCCAGCATTTT
CDR3: CASGYSLTRTGGRNQPQHF

size: NA
D: NA
V: TRBV7-2
J: TRBJ1-3
DNA: TGTGCCAGCAGCGCCACGGGGGGTTACTCTGGAAACACCATATATTTT
CDR3: CASSATGGYSGNTIYF

size: few
D: TRBD2
V: TRBV30
J: TRBJ2-3
DNA: TGTGCCTGGAGCGGGAGGGCCGTAACAGATACGCAGTATTTT
CDR3: CAWSGRAVTDTQYF

size: many
D: NA
V: TRBV27
J: TRBJ2-2
DNA: TGTGCCAGCAGTCCGACCAGCGTAGTCACCGGGGAGCTGTTTTTT
CDR3: CASSPTSVVTGELFF

size: NA
D: NA
V: TRBV5-5
J: TRBJ1-2
DNA: TGTGCCAGCAGCTCCCGGACAGAATATAACTATGGCTACACCTTC
CDR3: CASSSRTEYNYGYTF

size: NA
D: NA
V: TRBV28
J: TRBJ2-7
DNA: TGTGCCACACTATTAAGCGGGTCCCTCTACGAGCAGTACTTC
CDR3: CATLLSGSLYEQYF

size: NA
D: NA
V: TRBV11-2
J: TRBJ1-3
DNA: TGTGCCAGCAGCTTAGAGCCCCCGGGAGTCGCTGGAAACACCATATATTTT
CDR3: CASSLEPPGVAGNTIYF

size: NA
D: TRBD2
V: TRBV5-6
J: TRBJ2-5
DNA: TGTGCCAGCAGGGGACTACAAGAGACCCAGTACTTC
CDR3: CASRGLQETQYF

size: NA
D: NA
V: TRBV5-4
J: TRBJ2-7
DNA: TGTGCCAGCAGCTTGGATAGGGGATACGAGCAGTACTTC
CDR3: CASSLDRGYEQYF

size: NA
D: TRBD2
V: TRBV11-3
J: TRBJ2-3
DNA: TGTGCCAGCAGCTCCTGGACTAGCGGGGGGGCATTCCCAGATACGCAGTATTTT
CDR3: CASSSWTSGGAFPDTQYF

size: NA
D: TRBD2
V: TRBV5-1
J: TRBJ2-1
DNA: TGCGCCAGCAGCCCCGTAGCGGGAGGCTACAATGAGCAGTTCTTC
CDR3: CASSPVAGGYNEQFF

size: NA
D: TRBD2
V: TRBV7-9
J: TRBJ2-2
DNA: TGTGCCAGCAGGGTGACTAGCGGGAGACCCGGGGAGCTGTTTTTT
CDR3: CASRVTSGRPGELFF

size: NA
D: TRBD2
V: TRBV30
J: TRBJ2-7
DNA: TGTGCCTGGAGTGTCGAGCGGGATATCAACGAGCAGTACTTC
CDR3: CAWSVERDINEQYF

size: once
D: TRBD1
V: TRBV6-6
J: TRBJ2-2
DNA: TGTGCCAGCAGTCCTCGACAGGGTCTGGACACCGGGGAGCTGTTTTTT
CDR3: CASSPRQGLDTGELFF

size: NA
D: NA
V: TRBV28
J: TRBJ1-4
DNA: TGTGCCAGCACCCGAAGAGTACAGGGTGGCGAAAAACTGTTTTTT
CDR3: CASTRRVQGGEKLFF

size: NA
D: TRBD2
V: TRBV19
J: TRBJ2-1
DNA: TGTGCCAGTAGTATTGTAGCGGGCGGTTCCTACAATGAGCAGTTCTTC
CDR3: CASSIVAGGSYNEQFF